This T cell receptor (beta chain) came from a study of early T cells in non-severe SARS-CoV-2 infection. Study overall: Investigators sequenced bulk RNA drawn from unsorted whole blood, and chains remained unpaired. General study results and limits: Comparison of clonotypes with VDJdb favored anti-spike CD8 responses while missing private and CD4 specificities.

As part of library construction, unique molecular identifiers were attached to individual cDNA molecules. MiXCR, run by TCRdb on the 5' RACE reads, gives a single entry per CDR3 protein. This sample has about 50,000 distinct CDR3 sequences; 9.4% occur once, and the top ten carry approximately 5.7%. About this clonotype: Its antigen remains unknown.

Trimming left V 2 bases short and J 4 bases short, with 9 bases between. This CDR3 contains 13 residues. Germline V CDR1 and CDR2: SGDLS, YYNGEE. The material sequenced was whole blood, taken at baseline. The clonotype originates from an adult who was a healthcare worker with PCR-confirmed SARS-CoV-2 infection or an uninfected control (not recorded which). This chain joins TRBV9 and TRBJ2-5, with TRBD2 as a possible D gene (5 bases). The CDR3 coding sequence is TGTGCCAGCAGCGTCTCCAGCGGAGAGACCCAGTACTTC. It encodes CASSVSSGETQYF.